This T cell receptor beta chain was observed in a study of cytomegalovirus exposure and HLA in healthy donors. J was trimmed by 13 bases and V by 5 bases; bases with no gene match: 6. Germline assignment: CDR1 MNHEY and CDR2 SMNVEV (reference sequence). The CDR3 is 12 residues long. PCR used 60 Vbeta primers and 13 Jbeta primers. Here immunoSEQ multiplex PCR was the method, and the copy in TCRdb shows in-frame clones only, minus some. The table includes approximately 190,000 clones, about 83% detected once. This TCR was sampled from a woman in her thirties in good health and CMV-seropositive. Sequencing was performed on PBMCs. This chain joins TRBV27 and TRBJ2-1, with TRBD2 identical over 9 bases. CDR3 sequence reads: CASSNPAGGQFF. The CDR3 DNA reads as TGTGCCAGCAGTAATCCAGCGGGAGGCCAGTTCTTC.